What follows are 20 T cell receptor beta chains derived from one specimen sequenced in a study of T cell changes during pregnancy in multiple sclerosis. The table came from immunoSEQ multiplex PCR; TCRdb's copy has only in-frame clones and leaves some out. The data hold 90,000 or so clones, with 90% to 95% observed a single time. The sequenced sample was PBMCs, obtained in the first trimester of pregnancy. The receptors here all came from a female donor in good health, serving as a control in a pregnancy study. Some clones in this sample may be carry-over from other donors' samples.

The chain is built from TRBV11-1 and TRBJ2-7, with TRBD2 identical over 8 bases. From germline, CDR1 is SGHAT and CDR2 FQDESV (reference sequence). Trimming at V came to 0 bases and at J to 3 bases, leaving 4 bases not matched to a gene. The length of the CDR3 is 15 residues. CDR3 nucleotide sequence: TGTGCCAGCAGCTTAGCCCCGGGGGGGGGCTACGAGCAGTACTTC. It is translated as CASSLAPGGGYEQYF.

This clone was found once. The rearrangement uses TRBV28 and TRBJ2-5, with D possibly being TRBD2 (7 bases). Trimming removed 7 bases from V and 1 base from J, with 19 bases in between. Germline V CDR1 and CDR2: MDHEN, SYDVKM. The CDR3 loop spans 16 amino acids. Here the CDR3 DNA reads TGTGCCAGCACCCAATCCCCCGGGGGGCCCCAAGAGACCCAGTACTTC. Translated, it gives CASTQSPGGPQETQYF.

The rearrangement links TRBV21-1 to TRBJ2-7; the table's D call TRBD2 went unverified against the DNA. TRBV21-1 is listed as a pseudogene. This CDR3 spans 13 amino acids. The CDR3 DNA follows: TGTGCCCAACTGAGCCTATTCCGCTACGAGCAGTACTTC. Encoded protein: CAQLSLFRYEQYF.

There are a few counts of this clone. This rearrangement joins TRBV7-9 to TRBJ1-1, with D tentatively TRBD1 (6 bases). CDR1 SEHNR and CDR2 FQNEAQ come from the germline V gene (reference sequence). This CDR3 region has 12 residues. The germline V and J ends were trimmed by 7 bases and 6 bases, with 12 bases remaining between them. The CDR3: CASNRDISEAFF. For the CDR3, the DNA is TGTGCCAGCAATAGGGACATCTCTGAAGCTTTCTTT.

V is TRBV4-3 and J is TRBJ2-7; D might be TRBD1 (5 bases). Per the germline V gene, CDR1 is LGHNA and CDR2 is YSLEER. This CDR3 has 13 residues. V was shortened by 3 bases and J by 7 bases, with 13 bases between the two germline ends. The CDR3 protein is CASSHLGVREQYF. In DNA form, the CDR3 reads TGCGCCAGCAGCCATTTAGGGGTTCGGGAGCAGTACTTC.

V gene TRBV10-1 combines with J gene TRBJ2-7; D not resolved. CDR3 size: 12 residues. Trimming took off 3 bases at V and 3 bases at J, with 6 bases between the two ends. Germline V gene data show CDR1 as WNHNN and CDR2 as SYGVQD (reference sequence). This chain's CDR3 is CASSESFYEQYF. Written as DNA, the CDR3 is TGCGCCAGCAGTGAATCGTTCTACGAGCAGTACTTC.

V gene TRBV5-1 combines with J gene TRBJ1-6; the match to TRBD1 covers 9 bases. V was clipped by 4 bases and J by 5 bases; unmatched bases: 7. Germline V CDR1 and CDR2: SGHRS, YFSETQ. The CDR3 is 16 amino acids. CDR3 DNA: TGCGCCAGCAGCCCCCAGACAGGGGGGAATAATTCACCCCTCCACTTT. Amino acids: CASSPQTGGNNSPLHF.

V gene TRBV28 combines with J gene TRBJ2-2; 9 bases align to TRBD1. This CDR3 spans 16 amino acids. V gave up 3 bases and J gave up 2 bases; unmatched junction bases: 4. Germline CDR1 and CDR2: MDHEN and SYDVKM. CDR3 in amino acids: CASSLSTGGNTGELFF. The CDR3 DNA reads as TGTGCCAGCAGTTTGTCTACAGGGGGCAACACCGGGGAGCTGTTTTTT.

This clone was seen once. The chain recombines TRBV28 with TRBJ2-7, with D perhaps TRBD1 (6 bases). V was shortened by 2 bases and J by 7 bases, with 9 bases between the two germline ends. The germline V gene has CDR1 MDHEN and CDR2 SYDVKM. The CDR3 consists of 12 residues. CDR3 DNA: TGTGCCAGCAGTTTAGGACAGCCTGAGCAGTACTTC. Protein: CASSLGQPEQYF.

The chain links TRBV19 to TRBJ2-5; a possible D gene is TRBD1 (5 bases). This CDR3 is 13 amino acids long. V was trimmed by 7 bases and J by 1 base, leaving 10 bases between them. Looked up from germline, CDR1 is LNHDA and CDR2 is SQIVND (reference sequence). The CDR3 spells CASKDSPQETQYF. In DNA, the CDR3 is TGTGCCAGTAAAGACAGCCCCCAAGAGACCCAGTACTTC.

The chain is built from TRBV27 and TRBJ2-5, with D possibly matching TRBD1 (5 bases). There are 12 residues in the CDR3. Germline CDR1 and CDR2: MNHEY and SMNVEV (reference sequence). Trimming took 6 bases from V and 4 from J, leaving 9 bases between them. CDR3 loop: CASRGARETQYF. DNA of the CDR3: TGTGCCAGCAGAGGGGCGCGAGAGACCCAGTACTTC.

This chain links TRBV5-1 with TRBJ2-3, with D possibly TRBD1 on 5 matching bases. The V end was cut by 0 bases, the J end by 0 bases, with 17 bases between. CDR1 is SGHRS and CDR2 is YFSETQ in the germline V gene. The CDR3 spans 18 residues. The CDR3 DNA reads TGCGCCAGCAGCTTGGCCGTCAGGGCTACCTCTAGCACAGATACGCAGTATTTT. Translation: CASSLAVRATSSTDTQYF.

The chain is built from TRBV4-1 and TRBJ2-1; 7 bases are a match to TRBD2. V was clipped by 4 bases and J by 9 bases; unmatched bases: 6. CDR3 size: 13 residues. Germline CDR1 is MGHRA and CDR2 is YSYEKL. The CDR3, as DNA: TGCGCCAGCAGCCCGAGCGGGGCGGTTGAGCAGTTCTTC. Its translation is CASSPSGAVEQFF.

The chain carries TRBV18 and TRBJ2-3; 11 nucleotides agree with TRBD2. CDR3 length: 16 residues. Per the germline V gene, CDR1 is KGHSH and CDR2 is LQKENI. J lost 6 bases, V lost 2 bases, and 7 bases had no gene match. The CDR3 region has the DNA TGTGCCAGCTCACCATCGAGGGCTAGCGGGAGGGATACGCAGTATTTT. Translated: CASSPSRASGRDTQYF.

The V and J genes are TRBV15 and TRBJ2-3; 11 bases agree with TRBD2. Germline V gene sequence: CDR1 LNHNV, CDR2 YYDKDF (reference sequence). The trim removed 0 bases at V and 5 bases at J, leaving 7 bases unmatched. The CDR3 consists of 17 residues. CDR3 region: CATSRDPSGGRGDTQYF. In nucleotides, the CDR3 is TGTGCCACCAGCAGAGACCCTAGCGGGGGGCGGGGAGATACGCAGTATTTT.

J is TRBJ2-1 and V is TRBV4-3; D is perhaps TRBD2 (5 bases). V was shortened by 0 bases and J by 3 bases, with 9 bases between the two germline ends. Germline V gene sequence: CDR1 LGHNA, CDR2 YSLEER. This CDR3 region has 15 residues. CDR3 nucleotide sequence: TGCGCCAGCAGCCAAGAGGTGGGAGTCTACAATGAGCAGTTCTTC. This translates into CASSQEVGVYNEQFF.

V is TRBV5-8 and J is TRBJ2-7, with 7 bases aligning to TRBD1. This CDR3 comprises 15 residues. J gave up 4 bases and V 1 base, and 8 bases lay outside the gene matches. Germline assignment: CDR1 SGHTS and CDR2 YDEGEE. The CDR3 protein is CASSLPGTAKYEQYF. For the CDR3, the DNA is TGTGCCAGCAGCTTGCCCGGGACAGCTAAGTACGAGCAGTACTTC.

This CDR3 reads CASSQDSFNEKLFF. The CDR3 DNA is TGTGCCAGCAGCCAAGACAGTTTCAATGAAAAACTGTTTTTT. The rearrangement uses TRBV7-9 and TRBJ1-4, with a weak D call TRBD1 (5 bases). Trimming left V 5 bases short and J 5 bases short, with 12 bases between. CDR3 size: 14 residues. Looked up from germline, CDR1 is SEHNR and CDR2 is FQNEAQ (reference sequence).

This chain uses TRBV14 with TRBJ2-1; 7 bases map to TRBD2. The J segment lost 7 bases and the V segment lost 0 bases, leaving 9 bases of the junction unmatched. CDR1 SGHDN and CDR2 FVKESK come from the germline V gene. The CDR3 is 16 residues long. The CDR3 region is CASSQDLGGGGNEQFF. In nucleotides, the CDR3 is TGTGCCAGCAGCCAAGATCTTGGCGGGGGAGGGAATGAGCAGTTCTTC.

The chain links TRBV4-2 to TRBJ2-1; 7 nucleotides line up with TRBD2. Germline V CDR1 and CDR2: LGHNA, YNFKEQ. The trim removed 4 bases at V and 0 bases at J, leaving 6 bases unmatched. The CDR3 has 16 amino acids. The DNA for the CDR3 is TGTGCCAGCAGCCTCACTAGCGCAAGCTCCTACAATGAGCAGTTCTTC. It encodes CASSLTSASSYNEQFF.